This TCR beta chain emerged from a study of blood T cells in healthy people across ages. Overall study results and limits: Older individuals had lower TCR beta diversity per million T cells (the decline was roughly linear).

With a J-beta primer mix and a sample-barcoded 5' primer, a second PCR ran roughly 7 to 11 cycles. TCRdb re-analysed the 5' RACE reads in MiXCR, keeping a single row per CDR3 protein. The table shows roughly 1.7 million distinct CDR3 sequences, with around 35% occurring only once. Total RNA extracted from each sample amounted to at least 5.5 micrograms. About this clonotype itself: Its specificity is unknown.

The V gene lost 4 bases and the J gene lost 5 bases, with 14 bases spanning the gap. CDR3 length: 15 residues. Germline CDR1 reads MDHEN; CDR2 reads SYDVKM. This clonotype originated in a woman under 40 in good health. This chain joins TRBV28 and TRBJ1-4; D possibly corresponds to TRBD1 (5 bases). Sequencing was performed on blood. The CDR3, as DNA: TGTGCCAGCAGTTCCCTCGGGACTACCAATGAAAAACTGTTTTTT. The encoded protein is CASSSLGTTNEKLFF.